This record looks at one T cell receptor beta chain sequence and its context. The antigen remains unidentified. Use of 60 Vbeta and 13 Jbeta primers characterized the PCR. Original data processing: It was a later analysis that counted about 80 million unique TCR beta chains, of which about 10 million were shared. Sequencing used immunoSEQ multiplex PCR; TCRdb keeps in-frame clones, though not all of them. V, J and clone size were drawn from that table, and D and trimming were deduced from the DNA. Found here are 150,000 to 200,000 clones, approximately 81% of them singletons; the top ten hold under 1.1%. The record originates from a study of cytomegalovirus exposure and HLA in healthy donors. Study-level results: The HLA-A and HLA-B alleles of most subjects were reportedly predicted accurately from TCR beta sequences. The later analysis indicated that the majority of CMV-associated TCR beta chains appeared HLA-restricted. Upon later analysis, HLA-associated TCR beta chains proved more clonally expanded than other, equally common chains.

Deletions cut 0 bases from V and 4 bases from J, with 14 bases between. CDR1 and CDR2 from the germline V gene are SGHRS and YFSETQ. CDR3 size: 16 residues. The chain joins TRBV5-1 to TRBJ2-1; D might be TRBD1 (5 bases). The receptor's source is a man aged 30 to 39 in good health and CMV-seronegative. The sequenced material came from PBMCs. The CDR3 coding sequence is TGCGCCAGCAGCTTGGGCCGGACAAACCTTTACAATGAGCAGTTCTTC. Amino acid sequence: CASSLGRTNLYNEQFF.